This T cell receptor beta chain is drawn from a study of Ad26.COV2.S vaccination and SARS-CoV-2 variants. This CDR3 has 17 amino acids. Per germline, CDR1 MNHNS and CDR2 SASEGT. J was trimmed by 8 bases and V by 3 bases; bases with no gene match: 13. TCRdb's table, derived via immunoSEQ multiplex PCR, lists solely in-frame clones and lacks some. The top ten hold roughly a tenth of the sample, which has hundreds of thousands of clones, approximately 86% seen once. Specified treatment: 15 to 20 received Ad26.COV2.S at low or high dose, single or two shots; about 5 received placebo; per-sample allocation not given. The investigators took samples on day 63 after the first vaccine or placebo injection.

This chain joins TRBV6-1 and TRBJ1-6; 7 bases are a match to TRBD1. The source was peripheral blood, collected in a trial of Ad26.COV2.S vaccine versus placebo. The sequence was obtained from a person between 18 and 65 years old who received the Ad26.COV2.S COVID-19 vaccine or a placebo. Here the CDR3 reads CASSDGGWDRSYSPLHF. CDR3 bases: TGTGCCAGCAGTGATGGGGGGTGGGACAGATCCTATTCACCCCTCCACTTT.